This T cell receptor beta chain derives from a study of T cells after yellow fever vaccination. MiXCR, run by TCRdb on the 5' RACE reads, gives a single entry per CDR3 protein. The table lists more than 120,000 distinct CDR3 sequences, approximately 7.7% of them singletons. This clonotype was recorded at least ten times. Its antigen is not known. Findings and caveats of the study: Sorted repertoires could include abundant contaminating clonotypes from bulk cells.

Trimming pared 0 bases from V and 7 bases from J, leaving 6 bases between. Germline values: CDR1 MNHEY, CDR2 SVGEGT. CDR3 size: 13 residues. The chain links TRBV6-2 or TRBV6-3 to TRBJ1-4; a possible D gene is TRBD1 (5 bases). This TCR was recovered from a man aged 25 to 40 who received the YFV17D yellow fever vaccine. The specimen comprised CD4+ T cells sorted from PBMCs, sampled 5 days after the yellow fever booster vaccination. CDR3 nucleotide sequence: TGTGCCAGCAGTTACTCAAGGGGTGAAAAACTGTTTTTT. Protein product: CASSYSRGEKLFF.